The 10 T cell receptor beta chains below all came from one sample that was sequenced in a study of blood T cell repertoires in COVID-19. Data came from immunoSEQ multiplex PCR; TCRdb stores just in-frame clones and leaves some out. This sample has roughly 170,000 clones, with around four fifths found just once. The specimen sequenced was PBMCs or T cells enriched from blood (not recorded which). These receptor sequences come from a woman in her forties or fifties who had recovered from COVID-19.

The chain is built from TRBV6-5 and TRBJ2-7; 9 bases align to TRBD2. The CDR3 spans 13 residues. The germline CDR1 and CDR2 sequences are MNHEY and SVGAGI. Trimming took 8 bases from V and 0 from J; bases not matched to a gene: 2. The CDR3 region has the DNA TGTGCCAGCCAACTAGCGGGCTCCTACGAGCAGTACTTC. It specifies CASQLAGSYEQYF.

The rearrangement links TRBV30 to TRBJ2-1, with D possibly TRBD1 on 5 matching bases. Germline CDR1 is GTSNPN and CDR2 is SVGIG (reference sequence). V was trimmed by 4 bases and J by 2 bases, leaving 9 bases between them. The CDR3 is 13 amino acids. In nucleotides, the CDR3 is TGTGCCTGGAACGCAGGGACCTACAATGAGCAGTTCTTC. This translates into CAWNAGTYNEQFF.

The chain joins TRBV6-6 to TRBJ2-1; 8 bases fit TRBD2. Germline V gene data show CDR1 as MNHNY and CDR2 as SVGAGI (reference sequence). The CDR3 contains 15 residues. With 2 bases clipped from V and 6 bases from J, the junction kept 6 bases outside the gene matches. CDR3 nucleotides: TGTGCCAGCAGTTACGCGGGAGGATTCGGCAATGAGCAGTTCTTC. It translates to CASSYAGGFGNEQFF.

The rearrangement joins TRBV5-5 to TRBJ1-2, with TRBD1 identical over 10 bases. The CDR3 runs 14 residues. Germline CDR1 reads SGHKS; CDR2 reads YYEKEE (reference sequence). J lost 7 bases, V lost 2 bases, and 5 bases had no gene match. The CDR3 sequence is CASSFDDRGPGYTF. The DNA for the CDR3 is TGTGCCAGCAGCTTCGATGACAGGGGGCCTGGCTACACCTTC.

This chain links TRBV7-9 with TRBJ2-3; possibly TRBD2 for D (5 bases). The germline V gene has CDR1 SEHNR and CDR2 FQNEAQ (reference sequence). With 1 base removed from V and 10 bases from J, the gap between germline ends came to 9 bases. The CDR3 is 12 residues long. CDR3 sequence: CASSLGPGAQYF. As DNA, the CDR3 is TGTGCCAGCAGCTTAGGGCCCGGGGCGCAGTATTTT.

The chain employs TRBV28 and TRBJ2-1, with TRBD2 matching over 14 bases. The CDR3 extends over 15 amino acids. Germline values: CDR1 MDHEN, CDR2 SYDVKM. J gave up 12 bases and V 3 bases, and 7 bases lay outside the gene matches. CDR3 coding DNA: TGTGCCAGCAGTTTGGGACTAGCGGGAGAGTCGGGGCAGTTCTTC. Translating it yields CASSLGLAGESGQFF.

The chain joins TRBV4-1 to TRBJ2-5; 7 bases align to TRBD2. The germline gives CDR1 MGHRA, CDR2 YSYEKL. The junction had 17 bases not matched to a gene; V was cut back by 4 bases and J by 6 bases. The CDR3 is 17 residues long. CDR3 amino acids: CASSRTSTGGRPQTQYF. CDR3 bases: TGCGCCAGCAGCCGAACCTCGACGGGAGGACGTCCGCAGACCCAGTACTTC.

V and J are TRBV5-8 and TRBJ1-2; 7 nucleotides line up with TRBD1. This CDR3 has 14 residues. Germline assignment: CDR1 SGHTS and CDR2 YDEGEE. After removal of 2 bases from V and 4 bases from J, the junction contained 5 bases not matched to a gene. The CDR3 region has the DNA TGTGCCAGCAGCTTAGGCGGACAGGTCTATGGCTACACCTTC. Translated: CASSLGGQVYGYTF.

The genes are TRBV5-4 and TRBJ1-5; D is possibly TRBD1 (6 bases). The CDR3 has 16 amino acids. With 0 bases removed from V and 0 bases from J, the gap between germline ends came to 10 bases. Germline CDR1 and CDR2: SGHNT and YYREEE (reference sequence). CDR3 bases: TGTGCCAGCAGCTTGGACGGACAGTTTAGCAATCAGCCCCAGCATTTT. This gives the protein CASSLDGQFSNQPQHF.

This sequence joins TRBV18 and TRBJ2-7; 9 bases match TRBD2. The germline V gene has CDR1 KGHSH and CDR2 LQKENI. CDR3 length: 15 amino acids. The trim removed 3 bases at V and 4 bases at J, leaving 7 bases unmatched. The chain's CDR3 is CASSPPGLAGYEQYF. For the CDR3, the DNA is TGTGCCAGCTCACCTCCGGGACTAGCAGGATACGAGCAGTACTTC.